This T cell receptor (beta chain) emerged from a study of T cell responses to AZD1222 COVID-19 vaccine. The CDR3 extends over 17 amino acids. Trimming left V 4 bases short and J 0 bases short, with 19 bases between. Per germline, CDR1 SGHVS and CDR2 FQNEAQ. Only in-frame clones appear in the TCRdb table, and some are missing; sequencing was by immunoSEQ multiplex PCR. The sample shows under 150,000 clones, 89% of them seen only once. This chain uses TRBV7-8 with TRBJ2-7; D unresolved. This receptor was identified in an adult who received the AZD1222 COVID-19 vaccine. Sequenced here: peripheral blood, sampled 28 days after the second AZD1222 dose. The CDR3 sequence: CASSSYRAAVSSYEQYF. CDR3 DNA sequence: TGTGCCAGCAGCTCGTATCGGGCAGCCGTTAGCTCCTACGAGCAGTACTTC.